Presented here are 4 T cell receptor beta chains from one specimen sequenced in a study of shared clonotypes between healthy human individuals. The method was immunoSEQ multiplex PCR; TCRdb's version includes in-frame clones alone and lacks a portion of them. This repertoire shows under 650,000 clones, about 95% found once; its top ten account for under 0.06%. Sequencing was done on a sample of naive CD4+ T cells sorted from blood. As to subset: CD45RA+ positively selected. The origin of the receptors is a woman aged 25 to 39 in good health.

The chain is built from TRBV6-6 and TRBJ2-7; 11 bases map to TRBD2. Germline V gene lookup returns CDR1 MNHNY and CDR2 SVGAGI (reference sequence). This CDR3 is built from 13 residues. Germline trimming cut 6 bases from V and 3 bases from J; bases unmatched to any gene: 1. The DNA of the CDR3 is TGTGCCAGCAGAACTAGCGGGAGCTACGAGCAGTACTTC. Protein: CASRTSGSYEQYF.

The chain couples TRBV15 to TRBJ1-3, with unresolved D. Trimming stripped 0 bases from V and 4 bases from J, with 10 bases between. CDR3 length equals 15 residues. Per the germline V gene, CDR1 is LNHNV and CDR2 is YYDKDF (reference sequence). The CDR3 DNA reads as TGTGCCACCAGCAGAGATTTGGCAGGCGGAAACACCATATATTTT. Its translation: CATSRDLAGGNTIYF. Full variable domain (rest looked up from reference TRBV15 and TRBJ1-3): DAMVIQNPRYQVTQFGKPVTLSCSQTLNHNVMYWYQQKSSQAPKLLFHYYDKDFNNEADTPDNFQSRRPNTSFCFLDIRSPGLGDTAMYLCATSRDLAGGNTIYFGEGSWLTVV.

The DNA for the CDR3 is TGTGCCAGCAGTTTCGAAGGACTCAACTCCTACAATGAGCAGTTCTTC. This gives the protein CASSFEGLNSYNEQFF. The chain has TRBV6-5 and TRBJ2-1; tentatively, D is TRBD2 (5 bases). The CDR3 consists of 16 residues. V was clipped by 4 bases and J by 0 bases, with 13 bases between them. The germline gives CDR1 MNHEY, CDR2 SVGAGI.

This chain links TRBV28 with TRBJ2-3; 7 bases agree with TRBD2. The CDR3 has 17 residues. V was clipped by 4 bases and J by 1 base; unmatched bases: 11. Germline V lookup: CDR1 MDHEN, CDR2 SYDVKM. The CDR3 spells CASSSPSSGIRTDTQYF. The DNA for the CDR3 is TGTGCCAGCAGTTCCCCCTCCAGCGGGATCCGCACAGATACGCAGTATTTT. The full variable domain, its missing parts supplied by reference TRBV28 and TRBJ2-3, is DVKVTQSSRYLVKRTGEKVFLECVQDMDHENMFWYRQDPGLGLRLIYFSYDVKMKEKGDIPEGYSVSREKKERFSLILESASTNQTSMYLCASSSPSSGIRTDTQYFGPGTRLTVL.